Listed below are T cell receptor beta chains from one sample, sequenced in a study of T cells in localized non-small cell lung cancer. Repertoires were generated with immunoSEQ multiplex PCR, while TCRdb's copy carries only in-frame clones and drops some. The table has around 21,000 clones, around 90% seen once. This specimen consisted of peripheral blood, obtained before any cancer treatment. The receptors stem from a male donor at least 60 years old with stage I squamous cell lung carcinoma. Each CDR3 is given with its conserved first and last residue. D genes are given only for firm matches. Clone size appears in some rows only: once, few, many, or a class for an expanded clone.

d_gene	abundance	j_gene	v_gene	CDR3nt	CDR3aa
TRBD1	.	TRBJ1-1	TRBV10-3	TGTGCCATCAGTCCGGGACAGGAGAACACTGAAGCTTTCTTT	CAISPGQENTEAFF
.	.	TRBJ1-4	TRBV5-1	TGCGCCAGCAGGTTGGGTGCTCCTGCAACTAATGAAAAACTGTTTTTT	CASRLGAPATNEKLFF
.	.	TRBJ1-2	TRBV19	TGTGCCAGTAGCGAAGGGGGGTTCCGAGGCTACACCTTC	CASSEGGFRGYTF
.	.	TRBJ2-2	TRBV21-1	TGTGCCAGCAGCTCCGAAAGGGGTCGGACCGGGGAGCTGTTTTTT	CASSSERGRTGELFF
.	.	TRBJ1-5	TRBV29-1	TGCAGCGTTGCTATTGATCAGCCCCAGCATTTT	CSVAIDQPQHF
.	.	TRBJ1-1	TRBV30	TGTGCCTGGAGTGTAGGTCAGAACACTGAAGCTTTCTTT	CAWSVGQNTEAFF
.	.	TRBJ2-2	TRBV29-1	TGCAGCGCTCAAGGGACTCCGAACACCGGGGAGCTGTTTTTT	CSAQGTPNTGELFF
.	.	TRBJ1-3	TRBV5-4	TGTGCCAGCAGTTTAGACCCAAGGAGCTCTGGAAACACCATATATTTT	CASSLDPRSSGNTIYF
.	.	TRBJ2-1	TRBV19	TGTGCCAGTAGTATAGGGGAGTGGGCCAAGCAGTTCTTC	CASSIGEWAKQFF
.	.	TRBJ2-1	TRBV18	TGTGCCAGCTCACCACTCCGGGGAGCGAACAATGAGCAGTTCTTC	CASSPLRGANNEQFF
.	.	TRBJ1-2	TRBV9	TGTGCCAGCAGCCCCCGACACATGCGGGGCTACACCTTC	CASSPRHMRGYTF
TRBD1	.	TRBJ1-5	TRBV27	TGTGCCAGCAGTTCAGGGGGGTTGGGCAATCAGCCCCAGCATTTT	CASSSGGLGNQPQHF
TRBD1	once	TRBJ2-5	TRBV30	TGTGCCTGGAGTGTAAGGGGACAGATACAGACCCAGTACTTC	CAWSVRGQIQTQYF
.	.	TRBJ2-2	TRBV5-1	TGCGCCAGCAGCTTTCAGGGACGTACGAACACCGGGGAGCTGTTTTTT	CASSFQGRTNTGELFF
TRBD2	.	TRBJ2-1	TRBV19	TGTGCCAGTAGTATAGGACTAGCGGGCTATGAGCAGTTCTTC	CASSIGLAGYEQFF
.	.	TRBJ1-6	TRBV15	TGTGCCACCAGCAGAGAACTGGATTCACCCCTCCACTTT	CATSRELDSPLHF
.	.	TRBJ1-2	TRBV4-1	TGCGCCAGCAGCCAAGTGGGGAGCGGGGGAGTGGGCTATGGCTACACCTTC	CASSQVGSGGVGYGYTF
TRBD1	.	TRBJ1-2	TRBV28	TGTGCCAGCAGTGACAGGGGTTACTATGGCTACACCTTC	CASSDRGYYGYTF
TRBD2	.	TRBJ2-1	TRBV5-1	TGCGCCAGCAGCCTCGGACTAGCACTCTACAATGAGCAGTTCTTC	CASSLGLALYNEQFF
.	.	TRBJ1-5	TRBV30	TGTGCCTTTTCGACCTTGCAGAATCAGCCCCAGCATTTT	CAFSTLQNQPQHF
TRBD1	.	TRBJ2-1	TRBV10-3	TGTGCCATCAGTGTCGGGGGACAGGGGAATGAGCAGTTCTTC	CAISVGGQGNEQFF
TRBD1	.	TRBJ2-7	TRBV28	TGTGCCAGCAGTTTCCGGGACAGGGTTGGATACGAGCAGTACTTC	CASSFRDRVGYEQYF
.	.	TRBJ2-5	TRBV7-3	TGTGCCAGCAGCTTAACGTTAGGGACCCAGTACTTC	CASSLTLGTQYF
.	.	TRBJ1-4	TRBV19	TGTGCCAGTAGTAAGGTGGGGAGAACTAATGAAAAACTGTTTTTT	CASSKVGRTNEKLFF
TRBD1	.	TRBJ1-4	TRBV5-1	TGCGCCAGCAGCTTGGCAGGGACAGTTAATGAAAAACTGTTTTTT	CASSLAGTVNEKLFF
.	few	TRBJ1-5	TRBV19	TGTGCCAGTAGTATAGGGGCCGATAGCAATCAGCCCCAGCATTTT	CASSIGADSNQPQHF
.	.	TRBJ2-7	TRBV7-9	TGTGCCAGCATCCAGGAAGGGGCGCAAACCGAGCAGTACTTC	CASIQEGAQTEQYF
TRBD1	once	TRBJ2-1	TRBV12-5	TGTGCTAGTGGTCCCGGACAGGGGGTAAGCTCCTACAATGAGCAGTTCTTC	CASGPGQGVSSYNEQFF
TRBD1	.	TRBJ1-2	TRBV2	TGTGCCAGCAGCGGGGACAGCTTGTATGGCTACACCTTC	CASSGDSLYGYTF
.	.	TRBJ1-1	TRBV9	TGTGCCAGCAGCGTGGATCCTGAGGGCACTGAAGCTTTCTTT	CASSVDPEGTEAFF
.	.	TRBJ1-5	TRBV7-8	TGTGCCAGCAGCTTCGAGGGGTCTGGGCCCCAGCATTTT	CASSFEGSGPQHF
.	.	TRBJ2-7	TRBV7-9	TGTGCCAGCAGTTCCGGGTACGGCACCTACGAGCAGTACTTC	CASSSGYGTYEQYF
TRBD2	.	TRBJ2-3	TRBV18	TGTGCCAGCTCACCAGTCGCGGGGGGCTCGCGCACAGATACGCAGTATTTT	CASSPVAGGSRTDTQYF
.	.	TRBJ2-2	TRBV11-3	TGTGCCAGCAGCTTATATAGGGACGGGGAGCTGTTTTTT	CASSLYRDGELFF
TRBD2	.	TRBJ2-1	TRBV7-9	TGTGCCAGCAGCCCCCAAGCGGGGCGGGTAGATGAGCAGTTCTTC	CASSPQAGRVDEQFF
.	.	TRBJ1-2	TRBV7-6	TGTGCCAGCAGCCTGAGCAATGGAAAGACCTATGGCTACACCTTC	CASSLSNGKTYGYTF
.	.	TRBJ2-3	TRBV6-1	TGTGCCAGCAGTGAAGCGTCACTCTCGAGGGTTGGTACGCAGTATTTT	CASSEASLSRVGTQYF
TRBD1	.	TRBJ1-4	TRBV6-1	TGTGCCAGCAGTGAACGCAGGGGGCCCTATGTCACTAATGAAAAACTGTTTTTT	CASSERRGPYVTNEKLFF
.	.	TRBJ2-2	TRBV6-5	TGTGCCAGCAGTCCTTCGACTGGATCAACCGGGGAGCTGTTTTTT	CASSPSTGSTGELFF
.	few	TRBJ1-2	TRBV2	TGTGCCAGCCGGGGGGGCTACACCTTC	CASRGGYTF
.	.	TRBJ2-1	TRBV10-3	TGTGCCATCAGTGTTGGGGGGGGGCTGGGTGAGCAGTTCTTC	CAISVGGGLGEQFF
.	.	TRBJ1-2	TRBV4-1	TGCGCCAGCAGCCAAGAGGAGATCAACTATGGCTACACCTTC	CASSQEEINYGYTF
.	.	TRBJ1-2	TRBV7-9	TGTGCCAGCTCCCCCGGGGACTATGGCTACACCTTC	CASSPGDYGYTF
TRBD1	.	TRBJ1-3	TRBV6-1	TGTGCCAGCAGTGGGGACAGGGGGGCTGGAAACACCATATATTTT	CASSGDRGAGNTIYF
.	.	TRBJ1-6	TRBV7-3	TGTGCCAGCAGCTTAGGATCTGCAGAGACCCTCCACTTT	CASSLGSAETLHF
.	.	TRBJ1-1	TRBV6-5	TGTGCCAGCAGCCCTATTGGTAGGAACACTGAAGCTTTCTTT	CASSPIGRNTEAFF